Listed below are T cell receptor beta chains from one sample, sequenced in a study of response to subunit inactivated influenza vaccine. One entry per CDR3 protein, called by TCRdb with MiXCR from the RT-PCR reads. Here the sample spans just under 550,000 distinct CDR3 sequences, approximately 22% being singletons. These data also formed part of another study, on T cells expressing NK-cell markers.

The material was CD4+ T cells sorted from PBMCs, obtained about 13 days after vaccination. Receptor source: a man aged 45-60 years who received an inactivated influenza vaccine. The CDR3 runs from the conserved cysteine through the conserved F or W. The D gene is left open where the match is weak. Clone size appears in some rows only: once, few, many, or a class for an expanded clone.

12,TRBJ2-3,NA,NA,TRBV20-1,CSPFGRADTQYF,TGCAGCCCTTTCGGAAGGGCAGATACGCAGTATTTT
16,TRBJ1-1,NA,NA,TRBV6-1,CASSERFRAGSTEAFF,TGTGCCAGCAGTGAAAGGTTTAGGGCGGGAAGCACTGAAGCTTTCTTT
15,TRBJ2-7,TRBD1,NA,TRBV6-1,CASSLTGQSSYEQYF,TGTGCCAGCTCGTTAACGGGACAGAGCTCCTACGAGCAGTACTTC
13,TRBJ2-7,NA,many,TRBV5-1,CASSLDRAYEQYF,TGCGCCAGCAGCTTGGACAGAGCCTACGAGCAGTACTTC
13,TRBJ2-5,NA,NA,TRBV7-2,CASSRVIQETQYF,TGTGCCAGCAGCCGAGTCATACAAGAGACCCAGTACTTC
14,TRBJ2-4,NA,NA,TRBV28,CASSLTGRENIQYF,TGTGCCAGCAGTTTAACAGGGCGGGAAAACATTCAGTACTTC
15,TRBJ1-6,NA,few,TRBV20-1,CSAGGRSSYNSPLHF,TGCAGTGCTGGCGGCAGGAGCTCCTATAATTCACCCCTCCACTTT
14,TRBJ1-1,TRBD1,many,TRBV5-1,CASSLQTGSTEAFF,TGCGCCAGCAGCCTACAGACAGGGAGTACTGAAGCTTTCTTT
14,TRBJ2-2,TRBD2,few,TRBV12-3/TRBV12-4,CASRLAGGGGELFF,TGTGCCAGCAGACTAGCGGGAGGCGGGGGGGAGCTGTTTTTT
16,TRBJ2-3,NA,few,TRBV19,CASSQTLGLGTDTQYF,TGTGCCAGTAGCCAAACCTTGGGGTTAGGCACAGATACGCAGTATTTT
16,TRBJ2-4,TRBD2,NA,TRBV7-2,CASSLSLAEAKNIQYF,TGTGCCAGCAGCTTATCACTAGCGGAAGCCAAAAACATTCAGTACTTC
17,TRBJ2-1,TRBD2,many,TRBV11-2,CASTIPITSGRYNEQFF,TGTGCCAGCACAATCCCGATTACTAGCGGGAGGTACAATGAGCAGTTCTTC
15,TRBJ2-7,NA,NA,TRBV28,CASSSPNGGQLKQYF,TGTGCCAGCAGTTCCCCCAATGGCGGGCAGTTAAAGCAGTACTTC
14,TRBJ2-2,NA,few,TRBV4-2,CASSQGMTTGELFF,TGTGCCAGCAGCCAAGGAATGACTACCGGGGAGCTGTTTTTT
16,TRBJ2-3,TRBD2,NA,TRBV7-2,CASSLEASGSTDTQYF,TGTGCCAGCAGCTTAGAGGCTAGCGGAAGCACAGATACGCAGTATTTT
15,TRBJ2-3,TRBD2,NA,TRBV20-1,CSARGGTSRGDTQYF,TGCAGTGCTAGAGGCGGGACTAGTAGGGGAGATACGCAGTATTTT
15,TRBJ1-5,TRBD1,NA,TRBV6-2/TRBV6-3,CASSYSTGRNQPQHF,TGTGCCAGCAGTTACTCGACAGGGAGGAATCAGCCCCAGCATTTT
15,TRBJ2-2,TRBD2,NA,TRBV5-1,CASSFTSGRTGELFF,TGCGCCAGCAGCTTCACTAGCGGGAGAACCGGGGAGCTGTTTTTT